The 31 T cell receptor beta chains reported below all come from one sample, sequenced in a study of CD4+ T cells in melanoma. Data came from immunoSEQ multiplex PCR; TCRdb stores just in-frame clones and leaves some out. The top ten hold 18% of the sample, which has some 13,000 clones, 68% seen once. The sequenced sample consisted of cells from a culture (not recorded whether cultured in vitro). The receptors derive from a human donor with melanoma.

CDR3 sequence reads: CASSLQGANEKLFF. In nucleotides, the CDR3 is TGTGCCAGCTCACTGCAGGGGGCAAATGAAAAACTGTTTTTT. V gene TRBV18 combines with J gene TRBJ1-4; 8 nucleotides line up with TRBD1. In germline, CDR1 is KGHSH, CDR2 LQKENI. This CDR3 contains 14 residues. The V segment lost 4 bases and the J segment 5 bases; nucleotides outside the gene matches: 3.

The chain uses TRBV10-2 and TRBJ1-1; 8 nucleotides match TRBD1. CDR3 length: 14 residues. After removal of 3 bases from V and 2 bases from J, the junction contained 2 bases not matched to a gene. CDR1 is WSHSY and CDR2 is SAAADI in the germline V gene. CDR3 sequence (DNA): TGCGCCAGCAGTGATGGACAGGGAAACACTGAAGCTTTCTTT. Translating gives CASSDGQGNTEAFF.

The chain employs TRBV14 and TRBJ1-1; 7 nucleotides agree with TRBD1. The CDR3 contains 16 residues. Germline assignment: CDR1 SGHDN and CDR2 FVKESK. J gave up 1 base and V 4 bases, and 9 bases lay outside the gene matches. The CDR3 loop reads CASSPSTTGRNTEAFF. The CDR3 nucleotides are TGTGCCAGCAGCCCTTCAACGACAGGGAGGAACACTGAAGCTTTCTTT.

V usage is TRBV5-4 and J usage is TRBJ1-1, with TRBD1 matching 11 bases. This CDR3 is built from 16 residues. The germline V gene encodes CDR1 SGHNT and CDR2 YYREEE (reference sequence). Germline trimming cut 4 bases from V and 4 bases from J; bases unmatched to any gene: 9. CDR3 loop: CASSPRDRGRGTEAFF. The CDR3 region has the DNA TGTGCCAGCAGCCCCCGGGACAGGGGGAGAGGCACTGAAGCTTTCTTT. Drawing the rest from reference TRBV5-4 and TRBJ1-1, the complete variable domain is ETGVTQSPTHLIKTRGQQVTLRCSSQSGHNTVSWYQQALGQGPQFIFQYYREEENGRGNFPPRFSGLQFPNYSSELNVNALELDDSALYLCASSPRDRGRGTEAFFGQGTRLTVV.

The chain carries TRBV11-2 and TRBJ2-7; 8 nucleotides agree with TRBD1. Trimming removed 5 bases from V and 3 bases from J; junction bases left unmatched: 12. The germline V gene encodes CDR1 SGHAT and CDR2 FQNNGV. The CDR3 extends over 16 amino acids. The CDR3 spells CASSLTQTGVGYEQYF. The CDR3 DNA reads TGTGCCAGCAGCCTGACGCAGACAGGGGTGGGCTACGAGCAGTACTTC. The full variable domain, completed using reference TRBV11-2 and TRBJ2-7, is EAGVAQSPRYKIIEKRQSVAFWCNPISGHATLYWYQQILGQGPKLLIQFQNNGVVDDSQLPKDRFSAERLKGVDSTLKIQPAKLEDSAVYLCASSLTQTGVGYEQYFGPGTRLTVT.

V and J are TRBV6-6 and TRBJ2-3; D remains unclear. This CDR3 region has 14 residues. CDR1 is MNHNY, CDR2 SVGAGI, per germline (reference sequence). Deletions cut 6 bases from V and 0 bases from J, with 10 bases between. The CDR3 here is CASRQQMSTDTQYF. In nucleotides, the CDR3 is TGTGCCAGCAGACAACAGATGAGCACAGATACGCAGTATTTT.

This clone turned up a few times. This rearrangement joins TRBV6-5 to TRBJ1-5; D is ambiguous. Germline V gene lookup returns CDR1 MNHEY and CDR2 SVGAGI. V lost 2 bases and J lost 0, with 5 bases in between. This CDR3 region has 14 residues. The CDR3 bases are TGTGCCAGCAGTTACAAGGATAGCAATCAGCCCCAGCATTTT. Its protein is CASSYKDSNQPQHF.

The chain has TRBV5-1 and TRBJ2-1; 7 bases are shared with TRBD1. The V gene end was trimmed by 4 bases and the J gene end by 13 bases; junction bases not matched to a gene: 11. The germline CDR1 and CDR2 sequences are SGHRS and YFSETQ. The CDR3 consists of 13 residues. Here the CDR3 reads CASSTTGKGTQFF. In DNA form, the CDR3 reads TGCGCCAGCAGCACGACAGGGAAGGGAACTCAGTTCTTC.

This chain uses TRBV30 with TRBJ2-7; D not resolved. From germline, CDR1 is GTSNPN and CDR2 SVGIG (reference sequence). This CDR3 is 12 amino acids long. V gave up 0 bases and J gave up 2 bases, with 5 bases separating them. The CDR3, as DNA: TGTGCCTGGAGTGTACCCCCCTACGAGCAGTACTTC. Translated, it gives CAWSVPPYEQYF. The variable domain in full, completed from reference TRBV30 and TRBJ2-7, reads SQTIHQWPATLVQPVGSPLSLECTVEGTSNPNLYWYRQAAGRGLQLLFYSVGIGQISSEVPQNLSASRPQDRQFILSSKKLLLSDSGFYLCAWSVPPYEQYFGPGTRLTVT.

The chain links TRBV5-4 to TRBJ2-5, with 8 bases lining up with TRBD2. Germline CDR1 is SGHNT and CDR2 is YYREEE (reference sequence). V gave up 3 bases and J gave up 0 bases; unmatched junction bases: 7. CDR3 length: 16 amino acids. The CDR3 nucleotides read TGTGCCAGCAGCTCCATGACTAGCGCGTACCAAGAGACCCAGTACTTC. Amino acids: CASSSMTSAYQETQYF.

V is TRBV2 and J is TRBJ2-7; TRBD2 agrees at 11 bases. This CDR3 comprises 14 residues. CDR1 and CDR2 (germline): SNHLY, FYNNEI. Trimming cost V 6 bases and J 4 bases; bases outside gene matches: 5. CDR3 in amino acids: CASRERLAGYEQYF. As DNA, the CDR3 is TGTGCCAGCAGAGAGAGACTAGCGGGATACGAGCAGTACTTC. Together with reference TRBV2 and TRBJ2-7, the CDR3 gives the full variable domain: EPEVTQTPSHQVTQMGQEVILRCVPISNHLYFYWYRQILGQKVEFLVSFYNNEISEKSEIFDDQFSVERPDGSNFTLKIRSTKLEDSAMYFCASRERLAGYEQYFGPGTRLTVT.

This clone was observed a few times. This chain connects TRBV7-9 to TRBJ1-2, with D possibly TRBD1 on 5 matching bases. In germline, CDR1 is SEHNR, CDR2 FQNEAQ (reference sequence). V dropped 5 bases and J dropped 6 bases, with 19 bases sitting between them. The CDR3 spans 15 residues. CDR3 in amino acids: CASSPIVTGLNGYTF. CDR3 in DNA: TGTGCCAGCAGCCCGATCGTGACGGGGCTTAATGGCTACACCTTC.

The V gene is TRBV7-9, the J gene TRBJ1-2; the D gene is possibly TRBD1 (5 bases). This CDR3 has 12 residues. The germline V gene encodes CDR1 SEHNR and CDR2 FQNEAQ (reference sequence). The ends were cut back, 4 bases at V and 4 bases at J, with 7 bases in the middle. CDR3 sequence: CASSSTGYGYTF. CDR3 bases: TGTGCCAGCAGCTCAACAGGCTATGGCTACACCTTC.

This clone occurred a few times. The chain combines TRBV7-2 with TRBJ2-3; D gene ambiguous. The CDR3 is 14 amino acids. The ends were cut back, 2 bases at V and 6 bases at J, with 12 bases in the middle. Germline V gives CDR1 SGHTA, CDR2 FQGNSA. DNA of the CDR3: TGTGCCAGCAGCTTATTCCCCCGTCCGGATACGCAGTATTTT. This sequence encodes CASSLFPRPDTQYF.

The gene calls are TRBV19 and TRBJ1-1, with 7 bases fitting TRBD1. Per germline, CDR1 LNHDA and CDR2 SQIVND (reference sequence). The CDR3 consists of 13 residues. V gave up 7 bases and J gave up 2 bases; unmatched junction bases: 4. The chain's CDR3 is CASTDRVNTEAFF. Written as DNA, the CDR3 is TGTGCCAGTACTGACAGGGTTAACACTGAAGCTTTCTTT.

V gene TRBV11-2 combines with J gene TRBJ2-7, with 12 bases lining up with TRBD2. The CDR3 has 17 residues. Unmatched junction bases numbered 12, after V lost 2 bases and J lost 7 bases. Per germline, CDR1 SGHAT and CDR2 FQNNGV. The CDR3 reads CASSLTSGGRGPGEQYF. In DNA form, the CDR3 reads TGTGCCAGCAGCTTAACTAGCGGGGGGCGAGGGCCTGGTGAGCAGTACTTC.

The CDR3 DNA sequence: TGCGCCAGCAGCTTGGCTCGTTTCAGGGTGAACACTGAAGCTTTCTTT. Translation gives CASSLARFRVNTEAFF. This sequence joins TRBV5-1 and TRBJ1-1; possible D gene TRBD1, 5 bases. Trimming left V 0 bases short and J 0 bases short, with 12 bases between. The CDR3 has 16 residues. Germline CDR1 and CDR2: SGHRS and YFSETQ. Full variable domain (rest looked up from reference TRBV5-1 and TRBJ1-1): KAGVTQTPRYLIKTRGQQVTLSCSPISGHRSVSWYQQTPGQGLQFLFEYFSETQRNKGNFPGRFSGRQFSNSRSEMNVSTLELGDSALYLCASSLARFRVNTEAFFGQGTRLTVV.

The V call is TRBV6-6, the J call TRBJ2-3, with 9 bases that match TRBD2. J was trimmed by 4 bases and V by 2 bases; bases with no gene match: 4. Germline lookup yields CDR1 MNHNY and CDR2 SVGAGI (reference sequence). There are 15 residues in the CDR3. CDR3 in DNA: TGTGCCAGCAGTTACCGCGGGGGGGCTTCAGATACGCAGTATTTT. Its translation is CASSYRGGASDTQYF.

V gene TRBV1 combines with J gene TRBJ2-7; the table's D gene call, TRBD2, was not cross checked with the DNA. TRBV1 is described as a pseudogene. The CDR3 totals 19 residues. As DNA, the CDR3 is TGCACCAGCAGCCAAGACCCCCCACGGAAGAGGGAGTCCTCCTACGAGCAGTACTTC. This encodes CTSSQDPPRKRESSYEQYF.

The rearrangement uses TRBV10-2 and TRBJ1-5; D might be TRBD1 (5 bases). Between the trimmed V and J ends, which lost 2 bases and 6 bases, there was a span of 20 bases. CDR3 length: 17 residues. Per germline, CDR1 WSHSY and CDR2 SAAADI. CDR3 coding DNA: TGCGCCAGCAGTGAGAAAGGGCGGGGCAGCGCGGGTCAGCCCCAGCATTTT. Amino acids: CASSEKGRGSAGQPQHF.

The chain carries TRBV7-3 and TRBJ1-1; TRBD1 aligns across 7 bases. J lost 0 bases, V lost 6 bases, and 4 bases had no gene match. CDR3 length equals 14 residues. The germline V gene has CDR1 SGHTA and CDR2 FQGTGA. The CDR3 sequence is CASRSGTVNTEAFF. DNA for the CDR3: TGTGCCAGCAGGTCCGGGACAGTGAACACTGAAGCTTTCTTT.

The chain links TRBV6-6 to TRBJ2-7, with D perhaps being TRBD1 or TRBD2 (5 bases each). The CDR3 contains 13 residues. Germline V gives CDR1 MNHNY, CDR2 SVGAGI (reference sequence). V shed 2 bases and J shed 2 bases, with 7 bases lying between them. CDR3 sequence (DNA): TGTGCCAGCAGTTACCTGGGGGCCTACGAGCAGTACTTC. It is translated as CASSYLGAYEQYF.

This clone was found a few times. This sequence joins TRBV5-1 and TRBJ2-7; D perhaps matches TRBD1 (5 bases). The CDR3 length is 17 residues. CDR1 is SGHRS and CDR2 is YFSETQ in the germline V gene. V shed 3 bases and J shed 3 bases, with 22 bases lying between them. For the CDR3, the DNA is TGCGCCAGCAGCTGGGGTTTCGGTGTTGGGGCCAGCTACGAGCAGTACTTC. As protein: CASSWGFGVGASYEQYF.

This clone was counted a single time. The rearrangement uses TRBV5-1 and TRBJ2-5; a weak D match, TRBD2 (6 bases). Between the trimmed V and J ends, which lost 0 bases and 4 bases, there was a span of 13 bases. Germline V gives CDR1 SGHRS, CDR2 YFSETQ. The CDR3 runs to 15 residues. For the CDR3, the DNA is TGCGCCAGCAGCTTGGCCCCTTTGGGGGGAGAGACCCAGTACTTC. Residues: CASSLAPLGGETQYF.

In its sample, this clone was seen a few times. The genes are TRBV14 and TRBJ2-3; 9 positions agree with TRBD2. The CDR3 runs 17 residues. With V trimmed by 1 base and J by 4 bases, 9 bases remained unmatched. CDR1 is SGHDN and CDR2 is FVKESK in the germline V gene. The DNA for the CDR3 is TGTGCCAGCAGCCAAGCCCAGGGACTAGCCCGAGCAGATACGCAGTATTTT. Translating it yields CASSQAQGLARADTQYF.

This clone is large. The V and J genes are TRBV7-9 and TRBJ1-6, with a tentative D call TRBD1 (5 bases). Germline CDR1 is SEHNR and CDR2 is FQNEAQ (reference sequence). V was cut by 1 base and J by 6 bases, with 10 bases left in between. The CDR3 is 15 residues long. CDR3 sequence (DNA): TGTGCCAGCAGCTTAGGGGGCGCCCGTAATTCACCCCTCCACTTT. Translated: CASSLGGARNSPLHF.

The rearrangement links TRBV18 to TRBJ1-4; the D gene is possibly TRBD1 (5 bases). Germline loops: CDR1 KGHSH, CDR2 LQKENI. The CDR3 has 14 residues. Trimming stripped 3 bases from V and 5 bases from J, with 10 bases between. CDR3 sequence: CASSPTTVNEKLFF. DNA of the CDR3: TGTGCCAGCTCACCGACGACAGTAAATGAAAAACTGTTTTTT. Together with reference TRBV18 and TRBJ1-4, the CDR3 gives the full variable domain: NAGVMQNPRHLVRRRGQEARLRCSPMKGHSHVYWYRQLPEEGLKFMVYLQKENIIDESGMPKERFSAEFPKEGPSILRIQQVVRGDSAAYFCASSPTTVNEKLFFGSGTQLSVL.

This clone appeared a few times. This rearrangement joins TRBV18 to TRBJ2-1; D could derive from TRBD1 or TRBD2 (5 bases each). The CDR3 runs to 13 residues. The germline CDR1 and CDR2 sequences are KGHSH and LQKENI. V was trimmed by 3 bases and J by 4 bases, leaving 7 bases between them. The CDR3 DNA follows: TGTGCCAGCTCACCGTGGGGGTACAATGAGCAGTTCTTC. This codes for CASSPWGYNEQFF.

The V gene is TRBV6-1, the J gene TRBJ2-7, with 8 bases that match TRBD2. The germline V gene encodes CDR1 MNHNS and CDR2 SASEGT. The CDR3 length is 12 residues. CDR3 residues: CISGDLSYEQYF. The CDR3 DNA is TGTATTAGCGGGGACCTGTCCTACGAGCAGTACTTC.

The chain couples TRBV7-2 to TRBJ1-5; D unresolved. This CDR3 spans 14 amino acids. Trimming left V 4 bases short and J 0 bases short, with 7 bases between. Germline values: CDR1 SGHTA, CDR2 FQGNSA. CDR3 nucleotide sequence: TGTGCCAGCAGCTCGTTCGGTAGCAATCAGCCCCAGCATTTT. This sequence encodes CASSSFGSNQPQHF.

The chain recombines TRBV5-1 with TRBJ1-2, with D perhaps TRBD1 (5 bases). The CDR3 is 16 amino acids. Germline values: CDR1 SGHRS, CDR2 YFSETQ. Trimming removed 0 bases at V and 0 bases at J, with 12 bases between. In DNA form, the CDR3 reads TGCGCCAGCAGCTTGGCCGGGACGGAGTCTAACTATGGCTACACCTTC. Translation gives CASSLAGTESNYGYTF.